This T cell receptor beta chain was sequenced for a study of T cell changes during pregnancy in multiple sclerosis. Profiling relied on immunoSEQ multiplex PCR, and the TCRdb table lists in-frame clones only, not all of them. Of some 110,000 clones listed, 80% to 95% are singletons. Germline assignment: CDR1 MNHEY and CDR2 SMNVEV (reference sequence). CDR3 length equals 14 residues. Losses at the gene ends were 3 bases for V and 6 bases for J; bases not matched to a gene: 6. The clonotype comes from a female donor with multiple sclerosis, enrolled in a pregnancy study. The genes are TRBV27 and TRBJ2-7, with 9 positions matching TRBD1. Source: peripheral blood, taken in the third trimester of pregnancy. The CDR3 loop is CASSFYRGQGEQYF. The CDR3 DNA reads TGTGCCAGCAGTTTCTACAGGGGGCAAGGCGAGCAGTACTTC.